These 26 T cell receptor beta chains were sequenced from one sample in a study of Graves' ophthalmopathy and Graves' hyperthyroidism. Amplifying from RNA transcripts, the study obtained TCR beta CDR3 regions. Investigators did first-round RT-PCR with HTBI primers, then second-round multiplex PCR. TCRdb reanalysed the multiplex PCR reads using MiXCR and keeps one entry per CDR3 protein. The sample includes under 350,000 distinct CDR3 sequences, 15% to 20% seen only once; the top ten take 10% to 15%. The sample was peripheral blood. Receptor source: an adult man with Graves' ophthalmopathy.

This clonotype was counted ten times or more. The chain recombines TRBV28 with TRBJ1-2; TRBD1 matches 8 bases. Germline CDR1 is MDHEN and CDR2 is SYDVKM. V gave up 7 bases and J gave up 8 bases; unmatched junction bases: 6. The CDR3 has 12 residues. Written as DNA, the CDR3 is TGTGCCAGCAACCCAGGGGGCGCCGGCTACACCTTC. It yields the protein CASNPGGAGYTF.

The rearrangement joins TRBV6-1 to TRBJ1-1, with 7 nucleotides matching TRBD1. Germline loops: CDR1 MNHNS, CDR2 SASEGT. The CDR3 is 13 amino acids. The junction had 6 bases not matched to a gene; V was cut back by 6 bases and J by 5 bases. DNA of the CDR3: TGTGCCAGCAGGTCGACAGGGCGGACTGAAGCTTTCTTT. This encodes CASRSTGRTEAFF.

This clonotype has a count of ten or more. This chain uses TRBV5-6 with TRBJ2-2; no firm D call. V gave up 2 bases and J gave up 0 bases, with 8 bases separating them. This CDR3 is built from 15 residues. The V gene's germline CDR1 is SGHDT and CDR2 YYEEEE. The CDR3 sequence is CASSFDGTNTGELFF. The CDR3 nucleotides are TGTGCCAGCAGCTTTGACGGAACGAACACCGGGGAGCTGTTTTTT.

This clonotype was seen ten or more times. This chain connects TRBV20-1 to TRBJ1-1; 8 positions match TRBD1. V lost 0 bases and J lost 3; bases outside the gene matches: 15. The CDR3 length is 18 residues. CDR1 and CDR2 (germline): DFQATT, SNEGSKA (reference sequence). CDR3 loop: CSARDRRTGSFRDTEAFF. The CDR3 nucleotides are TGCAGTGCTAGAGATCGGAGGACAGGGAGTTTTAGGGACACTGAAGCTTTCTTT.

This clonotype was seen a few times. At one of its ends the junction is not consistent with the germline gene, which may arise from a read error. In DNA form, the CDR3 reads TGTACCAGCTCACCGGGACAGGCCTACGAGCAGTACTTC. Its translation is CTSSPGQAYEQYF. The chain uses TRBV18 and TRBJ2-7, with 8 bases fitting TRBD1. Germline V gene lookup returns CDR1 KGHSH and CDR2 LQKENI. The CDR3 runs 13 residues.

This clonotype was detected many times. The chain's CDR3 is CASAGQGGTNGELFF. The CDR3 nucleotides are TGTGCCAGTGCCGGACAGGGAGGAACAAACGGGGAGCTGTTTTTT. The gene calls are TRBV19 and TRBJ2-2; 8 bases are a match to TRBD1. The V gene's germline CDR1 is LNHDA and CDR2 SQIVND (reference sequence). This CDR3 region has 15 residues. The V segment lost 8 bases and the J segment 7 bases; nucleotides outside the gene matches: 12.

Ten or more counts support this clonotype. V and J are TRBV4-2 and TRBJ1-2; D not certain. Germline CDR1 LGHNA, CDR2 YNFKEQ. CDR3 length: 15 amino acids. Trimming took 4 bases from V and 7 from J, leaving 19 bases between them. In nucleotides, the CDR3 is TGTGCCAGCAGCCCAGAGGGTCAGCCCCAGCGTGGCTACACCTTC. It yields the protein CASSPEGQPQRGYTF.

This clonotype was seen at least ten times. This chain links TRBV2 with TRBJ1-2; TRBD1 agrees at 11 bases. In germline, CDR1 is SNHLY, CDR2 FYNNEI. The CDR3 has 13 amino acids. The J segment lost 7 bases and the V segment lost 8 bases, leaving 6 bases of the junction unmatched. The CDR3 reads CASLRDRGIGYTF. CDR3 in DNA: TGTGCCAGCCTCCGGGACAGGGGGATTGGCTACACCTTC.

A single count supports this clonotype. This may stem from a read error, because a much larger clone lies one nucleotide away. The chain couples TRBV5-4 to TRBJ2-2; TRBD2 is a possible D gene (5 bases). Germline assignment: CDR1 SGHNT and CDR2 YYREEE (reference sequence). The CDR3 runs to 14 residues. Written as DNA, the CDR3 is TGTGCCAGCAGCTTGTACGGGAACACCGGGGAGCCGTTTTTT. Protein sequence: CASSLYGNTGEPFF. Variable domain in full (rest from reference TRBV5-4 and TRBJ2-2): ETGVTQSPTHLIKTRGQQVTLRCSSQSGHNTVSWYQQALGQGPQFIFQYYREEENGRGNFPPRFSGLQFPNYSSELNVNALELDDSALYLCASSLYGNTGEPFFGEGSRLTVL.

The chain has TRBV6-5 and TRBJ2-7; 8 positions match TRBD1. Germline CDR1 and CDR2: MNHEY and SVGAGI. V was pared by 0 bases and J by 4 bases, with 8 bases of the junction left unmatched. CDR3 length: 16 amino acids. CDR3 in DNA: TGTGCCAGCAGTTACTCCCCGGGACAGGTGATATACGAGCAGTACTTC. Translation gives CASSYSPGQVIYEQYF.

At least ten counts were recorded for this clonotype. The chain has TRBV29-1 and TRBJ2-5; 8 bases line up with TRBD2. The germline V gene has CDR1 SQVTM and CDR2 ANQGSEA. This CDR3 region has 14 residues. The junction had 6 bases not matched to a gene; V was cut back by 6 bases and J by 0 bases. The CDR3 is CSVISGTHQETQYF. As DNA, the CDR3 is TGCAGCGTCATTAGCGGGACACACCAAGAGACCCAGTACTTC.

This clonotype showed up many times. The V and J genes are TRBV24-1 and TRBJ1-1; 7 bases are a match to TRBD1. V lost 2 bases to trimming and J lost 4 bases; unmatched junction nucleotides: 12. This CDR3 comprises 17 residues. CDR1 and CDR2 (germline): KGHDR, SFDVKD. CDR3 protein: CATSDSEPGQDATEAFF. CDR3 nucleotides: TGTGCCACCAGTGATTCAGAGCCTGGACAGGACGCCACTGAAGCTTTCTTT.

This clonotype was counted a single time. CDR3 amino acids: CASKRDNAANYGYTF. CDR3 coding DNA: TGTGCCAGCAAAAGGGACAATGCGGCTAACTATGGCTACACCTTC. The gene calls are TRBV6-1 and TRBJ1-2, with D perhaps TRBD1 (6 bases). Trimming removed 7 bases from V and 0 bases from J, with 15 bases in between. CDR1 is MNHNS and CDR2 is SASEGT in the germline V gene. This CDR3 contains 15 residues.

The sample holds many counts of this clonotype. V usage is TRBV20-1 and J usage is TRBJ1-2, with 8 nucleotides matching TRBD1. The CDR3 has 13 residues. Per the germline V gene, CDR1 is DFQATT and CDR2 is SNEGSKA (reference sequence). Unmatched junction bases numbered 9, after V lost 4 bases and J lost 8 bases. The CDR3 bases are TGCAGTGCTACCGGGAGGACAGGGAACGGCTACACCTTC. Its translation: CSATGRTGNGYTF.

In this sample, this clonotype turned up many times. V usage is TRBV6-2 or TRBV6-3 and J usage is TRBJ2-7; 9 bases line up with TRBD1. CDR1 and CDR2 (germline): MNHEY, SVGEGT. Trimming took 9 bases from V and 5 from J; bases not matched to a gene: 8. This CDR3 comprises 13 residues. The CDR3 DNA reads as TGTGCCAGGGCAAGGACAGGGGTCCACGAGCAGTACTTC. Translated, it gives CARARTGVHEQYF.

This CDR3 reads CASSALGQGAYEQYF. For the CDR3, the DNA is TGCGCCAGCAGCGCCCTAGGACAGGGGGCCTACGAGCAGTACTTC. The chain uses TRBV5-1 and TRBJ2-7, with 10 bases that match TRBD1. Per germline, CDR1 SGHRS and CDR2 YFSETQ. V dropped 4 bases and J dropped 2; count of bases not matched to a gene: 6. CDR3 length: 15 amino acids. Based on the CDR3 plus reference TRBV5-1 and TRBJ2-7, the full variable domain is KAGVTQTPRYLIKTRGQQVTLSCSPISGHRSVSWYQQTPGQGLQFLFEYFSETQRNKGNFPGRFSGRQFSNSRSEMNVSTLELGDSALYLCASSALGQGAYEQYFGPGTRLTVT.

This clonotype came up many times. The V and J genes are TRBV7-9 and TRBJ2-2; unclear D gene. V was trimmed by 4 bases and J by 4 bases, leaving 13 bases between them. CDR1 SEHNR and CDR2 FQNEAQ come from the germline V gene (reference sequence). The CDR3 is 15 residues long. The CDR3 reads CASSSHKVGTGELFF. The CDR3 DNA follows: TGTGCCAGCAGCTCCCACAAGGTTGGCACCGGGGAGCTGTTTTTT.

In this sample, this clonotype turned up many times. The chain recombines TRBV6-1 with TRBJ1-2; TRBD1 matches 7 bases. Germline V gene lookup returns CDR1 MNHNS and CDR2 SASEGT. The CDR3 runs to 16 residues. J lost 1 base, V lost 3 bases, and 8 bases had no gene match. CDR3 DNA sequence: TGTGCCAGCAGTGATGTGGACAGGACGATTAACTATGGCTACACCTTC. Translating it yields CASSDVDRTINYGYTF.

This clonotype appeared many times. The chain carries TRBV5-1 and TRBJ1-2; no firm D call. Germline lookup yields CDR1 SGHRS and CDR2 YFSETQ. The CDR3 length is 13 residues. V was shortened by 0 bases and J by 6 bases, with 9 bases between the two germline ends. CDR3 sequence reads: CASSLARDDGYTF. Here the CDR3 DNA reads TGCGCCAGCAGCTTGGCCCGAGACGATGGCTACACCTTC.

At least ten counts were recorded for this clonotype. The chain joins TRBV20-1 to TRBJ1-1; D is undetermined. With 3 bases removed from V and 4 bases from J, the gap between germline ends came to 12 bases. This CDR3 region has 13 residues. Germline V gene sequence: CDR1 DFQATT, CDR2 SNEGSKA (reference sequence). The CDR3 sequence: CSASLRWSTEAFF. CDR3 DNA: TGCAGTGCTAGTTTGCGTTGGAGCACTGAAGCTTTCTTT.

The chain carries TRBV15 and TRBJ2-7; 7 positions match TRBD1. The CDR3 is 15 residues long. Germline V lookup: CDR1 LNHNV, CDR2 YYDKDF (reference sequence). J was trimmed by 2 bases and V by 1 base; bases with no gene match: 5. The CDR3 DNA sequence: TGTGCCACCAGCAGAGCTGGGACAGCACCCTACGAGCAGTACTTC. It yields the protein CATSRAGTAPYEQYF.

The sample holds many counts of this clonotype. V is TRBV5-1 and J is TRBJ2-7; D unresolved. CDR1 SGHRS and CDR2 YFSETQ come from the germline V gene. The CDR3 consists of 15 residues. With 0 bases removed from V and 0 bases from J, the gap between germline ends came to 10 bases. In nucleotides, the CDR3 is TGCGCCAGCAGCTTGGCACGACCAAACTCCTACGAGCAGTACTTC. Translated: CASSLARPNSYEQYF.

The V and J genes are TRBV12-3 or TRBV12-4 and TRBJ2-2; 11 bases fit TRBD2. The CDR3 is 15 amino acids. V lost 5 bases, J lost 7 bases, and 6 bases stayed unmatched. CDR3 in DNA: TGTGCCAGCAGTCTACTAGCGGGAGTTGGCGGGGAGCTGTTTTTT. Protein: CASSLLAGVGGELFF.

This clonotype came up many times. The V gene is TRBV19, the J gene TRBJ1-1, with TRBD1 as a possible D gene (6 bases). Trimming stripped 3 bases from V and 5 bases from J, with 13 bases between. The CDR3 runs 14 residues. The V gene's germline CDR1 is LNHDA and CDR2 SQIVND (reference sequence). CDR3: CASSMLRRGTEAFF. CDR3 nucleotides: TGTGCCAGTAGTATGTTGCGGAGGGGGACTGAAGCTTTCTTT. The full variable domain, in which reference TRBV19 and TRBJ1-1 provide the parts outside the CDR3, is DGGITQSPKYLFRKEGQNVTLSCEQNLNHDAMYWYRQDPGQGLRLIYYSQIVNDFQKGDIAEGYSVSREKKESFPLTVTSAQKNPTAFYLCASSMLRRGTEAFFGQGTRLTVV.

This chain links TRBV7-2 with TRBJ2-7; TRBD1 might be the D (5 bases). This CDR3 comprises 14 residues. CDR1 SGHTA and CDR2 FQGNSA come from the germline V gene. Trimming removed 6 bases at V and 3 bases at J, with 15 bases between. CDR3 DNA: TGTGCCAGCAGTATGGACAACCTAGGCTACGAGCAGTACTTC. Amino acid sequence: CASSMDNLGYEQYF.

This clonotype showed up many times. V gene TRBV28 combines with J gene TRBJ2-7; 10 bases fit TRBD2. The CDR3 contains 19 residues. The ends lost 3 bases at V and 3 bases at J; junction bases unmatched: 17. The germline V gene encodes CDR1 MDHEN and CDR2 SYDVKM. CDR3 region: CASSFPGSGGAVGSYEQYF. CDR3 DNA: TGTGCCAGCAGTTTCCCCGGCAGCGGGGGGGCCGTGGGGAGCTACGAGCAGTACTTC. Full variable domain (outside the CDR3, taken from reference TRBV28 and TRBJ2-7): DVKVTQSSRYLVKRTGEKVFLECVQDMDHENMFWYRQDPGLGLRLIYFSYDVKMKEKGDIPEGYSVSREKKERFSLILESASTNQTSMYLCASSFPGSGGAVGSYEQYFGPGTRLTVT.